This TCR beta chain was sequenced in a study of blood T cell repertoires in COVID-19. V dropped 4 bases and J dropped 4 bases, with 8 bases sitting between them. The CDR3 sequence is 13 residues long. Germline CDR1 is MGHRA and CDR2 is YSYEKL. The protocol was immunoSEQ multiplex PCR, while the TCRdb copy is restricted to in-frame clones and leaves out a portion. The data contain approximately 140,000 clones, about 90% of them seen just once; the ten biggest clones take up under 12%. This clone was recorded a few times. The TCR sequence derives from a man in his fifties with active or convalescent COVID-19. This chain connects TRBV4-1 to TRBJ2-1; D gene unclear. The sequenced sample was peripheral blood. CDR3 in amino acids: CASSRDSYNEQFF. The CDR3 DNA reads as TGCGCCAGCAGCCGTGACTCTTACAATGAGCAGTTCTTC.